This TCR beta chain was sequenced for a study of tumor and adjacent non-tumor tissue in lung cancer. About the study: On average, productive TCRbeta reads reached about 4.17 million per sample.

Findings and caveats of the study: Higher tumor TCR diversity was associated with shorter survival. In normal lung, the top 100 clones were significantly more dominant than in tumor.

Germline CDR1 reads LGHNT; CDR2 reads FRNRAP. The CDR3 loop spans 15 amino acids. For this clonotype: Its antigen is not identified. A junction end diverges from the germline sequence, so it may reflect a read error.

The library came from three nested PCR rounds adapted from ARM-PCR protocols. TCRdb processed the multiplex PCR reads anew with MiXCR; each CDR3 protein has one entry. The profile shows more than 75,000 distinct CDR3 sequences, approximately 68% of them singletons. The template was RNA from unsorted bulk tissue. Chemotherapy-naive patients with new lung cancer underwent thoracic surgery in China, August–November 2014. Specimen: lung tumor tissue. The sequence was collected from a woman in her 70s with non-small cell lung cancer. The chain uses TRBV12-5 and TRBJ2-1; possibly TRBD1 for D (5 bases). This CDR3 is CAGGLVGASFNEQFF. CDR3 nucleotide sequence: TGTGCTGGTGGTTTGGTAGGGGCCTCCTTCAATGAGCAGTTCTTC.